This entry concerns a single TCR beta chain. This clonotype was counted only a few times. The antigen it recognizes is unknown. Nothing much larger sits one base from this clone, and base qualities are not available. The data were obtained in a study of response to subunit inactivated influenza vaccine (dated by TCRdb to 2017 to 2018). With regard to the full study: The study used deep quantitative T cell receptor repertoire profiling to track responses to a trivalent subunit inactivated influenza vaccine.

The paper as a whole reports these results and caveats: It was suggested by the authors that each seasonal influenza vaccination may recruit only a limited number of new T cells.

Trimmed from V: 8 bases; trimmed from J: 7 bases; junction bases lacking a gene match: 11. From its cysteine to its phenylalanine, the CDR3 spans 14 amino acids. Left in the record is the CDR3 DNA by itself, 42 bases read in frame from the first base. Per the germline V gene, MDHEN is the CDR1 and SYDVKM is the CDR2. The library was built by means of RT-PCR. Sequenced using an Illumina HiSeq 2500. Using fastp trimming at Q25 and MiXCR clonotype assembly, TCRdb reanalyzed the public sequencing data and kept in-frame beta chains. Entries are consolidated by CDR3 protein sequence, retaining the most common genes and DNA. The table for this sample lists around 470,000 distinct CDR3 sequences; about 7.2% of them were counted only once. The ten largest clones capture approximately 14% of the sample.

The source is a man aged 50 to 69 who received an inactivated influenza vaccine. Donor details come from another sample of the same person, matched by shared clones. Here the sequenced sample was PBMCs from blood, taken around 25 months after vaccination. Rearrangement joined TRBV28 to TRBJ1-5; 7 central nucleotides agree with TRBD1. The CDR3 region has the sequence CASRPHRGEQPQHF. The DNA sequence reads TGTGCCAGCCGCCCCCACAGGGGTGAGCAGCCCCAGCATTTT.